This entry lists 30 T cell receptor beta chains sequenced from one sample in a study of cytotoxic CD8 clonotypes in ibrutinib-treated CLL. Produced via immunoSEQ multiplex PCR; TCRdb's table is partial and in-frame only. This sample yields tens of thousands of clones, of which approximately 50% are seen a single time; approximately 32% belongs to the top ten. Sequences were derived from PBMCs, sampled after 12 months of ibrutinib treatment. The receptors were sampled from a human donor with chronic lymphocytic leukemia.

This chain connects TRBV28 to TRBJ1-5, with D perhaps matching TRBD1 (5 bases). Germline CDR1 is MDHEN and CDR2 is SYDVKM. The CDR3 has 15 residues. Trimming took 8 bases from V and 1 from J, leaving 15 bases between them. This CDR3 is CASSFHGGSNQPQHF. The CDR3, as DNA: TGTGCCAGCTCATTTCACGGGGGAAGCAATCAGCCCCAGCATTTT.

This chain links TRBV5-4 with TRBJ2-5; the match to TRBD2 covers 7 bases. Germline V gives CDR1 SGHNT, CDR2 YYREEE (reference sequence). V lost 6 bases to trimming and J lost 7 bases; unmatched junction nucleotides: 12. The CDR3 totals 14 residues. DNA for the CDR3: TGTGCCAGCACCGAATCGGGAGGATCGGGGACCCAGTACTTC. The encoded protein is CASTESGGSGTQYF.

This clone was counted at least ten times. J is TRBJ1-5 and V is TRBV7-8; D is unresolved. Germline V gene sequence: CDR1 SGHVS, CDR2 FQNEAQ. The germline V and J ends were trimmed by 3 bases and 3 bases, with 3 bases remaining between them. This CDR3 contains 12 residues. CDR3 bases: TGTGCCAGCAGCTTCCTCAATCAGCCCCAGCATTTT. Translating gives CASSFLNQPQHF.

This clone was counted a few times. This sequence joins TRBV6-1 and TRBJ2-2, with 7 bases identical to TRBD1. The germline CDR1 and CDR2 sequences are MNHNS and SASEGT. The length of the CDR3 is 14 residues. J gave up 1 base and V 8 bases, and 4 bases lay outside the gene matches. CDR3 in DNA: TGTGCCAGCCCCGGGACAGTGAACACCGGGGAGCTGTTTTTT. Encoded protein: CASPGTVNTGELFF.

A few counts support this clone. The V call is TRBV7-9, the J call TRBJ1-2; D gene uncertain. The CDR3 covers 11 residues. Deletions cut 1 base from V and 13 bases from J, with 10 bases between. From germline, CDR1 is SEHNR and CDR2 FQNEAQ (reference sequence). The CDR3 DNA sequence: TGTGCCAGCAGCTTAGTTACGGCGCCCACCTTC. Protein sequence: CASSLVTAPTF. Complete variable domain (other parts from reference TRBV7-9 and TRBJ1-2): DTGVSQNPRHKITKRGQNVTFRCDPISEHNRLYWYRQTLGQGPEFLTYFQNEAQLEKSRLLSDRFSAERPKGSFSTLEIQRTEQGDSAMYLCASSLVTAPTFGSGTRLTVV.

The V call is TRBV5-1, the J call TRBJ1-5; maybe TRBD1 (6 bases). The CDR3 loop spans 15 amino acids. The V end lost 4 bases, the J end lost 3 bases, and 14 bases lay between the germline ends. CDR1 and CDR2 from the germline V gene are SGHRS and YFSETQ. CDR3 loop: CASSEATGTNQPQHF. The DNA of the CDR3 is TGCGCCAGCAGCGAGGCGACAGGTACCAATCAGCCCCAGCATTTT.

J is TRBJ1-5 and V is TRBV12-2. TRBV12-2 is annotated as a pseudogene. The CDR3 has 16 amino acids. For the CDR3, the DNA is TGTGCAAGTCGCTTTCTATTCAAGATGGGGAATCAGCCCCAGCATTTT. Encoded protein: CASRFLFKMGNQPQHF.

This rearrangement joins TRBV7-2 to TRBJ1-5, with TRBD1 identical over 9 bases. V lost 0 bases to trimming and J lost 4 bases; unmatched junction nucleotides: 4. The germline gives CDR1 SGHTA, CDR2 FQGNSA. This CDR3 is 16 amino acids long. The CDR3 loop reads CASSLAPQGANQPQHF. The CDR3 nucleotides read TGTGCCAGCAGCTTAGCCCCACAGGGGGCTAATCAGCCCCAGCATTTT.

This clone was recorded a few times. The V gene is TRBV5-6, the J gene TRBJ1-2; D is undetermined. The CDR3 totals 14 residues. The V end was cut by 0 bases, the J end by 1 base, with 7 bases between. The germline V gene has CDR1 SGHDT and CDR2 YYEEEE. The DNA of the CDR3 is TGTGCCAGCAGCTTGGCCTCGGTTAACTATGGCTACACCTTC. This sequence encodes CASSLASVNYGYTF.

This clone was seen a handful of times. The chain uses TRBV9 and TRBJ1-1; TRBD1 is a possible D gene (6 bases). The V gene's germline CDR1 is SGDLS and CDR2 YYNGEE. V lost 3 bases and J 4 bases, leaving 19 bases between the germline ends. This CDR3 spans 16 amino acids. CDR3 amino acids: CASSASYRVGGTEAFF. The CDR3 DNA reads TGTGCCAGCAGCGCGTCCTACAGGGTCGGAGGCACTGAAGCTTTCTTT.

This clone occurred many times. This rearrangement joins TRBV4-2 to TRBJ2-7; 8 nucleotides line up with TRBD1. This CDR3 has 16 amino acids. V lost 0 bases, J lost 2 bases, and 6 bases stayed unmatched. Germline-derived CDR1 and CDR2 are LGHNA and YNFKEQ. The CDR3 region is CASSQDPGQVAYEQYF. Here the CDR3 DNA reads TGTGCCAGCAGCCAAGATCCGGGACAGGTGGCCTACGAGCAGTACTTC.

The chain has TRBV30 and TRBJ1-3; D is unclear. Germline V gene data show CDR1 as GTSNPN and CDR2 as SVGIG (reference sequence). V gave up 1 base and J gave up 4 bases, with 8 bases separating them. The CDR3 length is 13 residues. CDR3 region: CAWSEGAGNTIYF. As DNA, the CDR3 is TGTGCCTGGAGTGAGGGAGCGGGAAACACCATATATTTT.

This clone was observed many times. The chain links TRBV28 to TRBJ2-7; D might be TRBD1 or TRBD2, each matching 6 bases. Germline V lookup: CDR1 MDHEN, CDR2 SYDVKM. V dropped 6 bases and J dropped 5 bases, with 17 bases sitting between them. This CDR3 contains 14 residues. CDR3 nucleotides: TGTGCCAGCAGCTACGTGGGGGGCGACCACGAGCAGTACTTC. Protein sequence: CASSYVGGDHEQYF.

The chain carries TRBV7-9 and TRBJ2-1, with 14 nucleotides matching TRBD2. CDR3 length: 16 amino acids. Germline CDR1 reads SEHNR; CDR2 reads FQNEAQ (reference sequence). Trimming at V came to 5 bases and at J to 7 bases, leaving 7 bases not matched to a gene. CDR3 sequence reads: CASSLRLAGGPNEQFF. The CDR3 nucleotides are TGTGCCAGCAGCCTTCGACTAGCGGGAGGGCCGAATGAGCAGTTCTTC.

The J gene is TRBJ2-7, the V gene TRBV11-3; possibly TRBD1 or TRBD2 for D (5 bases each). V was trimmed by 8 bases and J by 2 bases, leaving 16 bases between them. The CDR3 is 14 residues long. Germline assignment: CDR1 SGHNT and CDR2 YENEEA. Written as DNA, the CDR3 is TGTGCCAGCCGGGGCCCTACCAAAGCCTACGAGCAGTACTTC. This codes for CASRGPTKAYEQYF.

The chain links TRBV19 to TRBJ2-7, with 8 nucleotides matching TRBD1. Germline assignment: CDR1 LNHDA and CDR2 SQIVND (reference sequence). After removal of 11 bases from V and 2 bases from J, the junction contained 8 bases not matched to a gene. CDR3 length equals 13 residues. The CDR3: CASKGQAAYEQYF. For the CDR3, the DNA is TGTGCCTCGAAGGGACAGGCTGCCTACGAGCAGTACTTC.

This clone was seen a handful of times. The chain carries TRBV28 and TRBJ2-2; D gene uncertain. The CDR3 extends over 16 amino acids. Germline V CDR1 and CDR2: MDHEN, SYDVKM. V was trimmed by 0 bases and J by 4 bases, leaving 12 bases between them. CDR3 loop: CASSLCFGVCTGELFF. Written as DNA, the CDR3 is TGTGCCAGCAGTTTATGCTTTGGGGTCTGCACCGGGGAGCTGTTTTTT.

The sample holds a few counts of this clone. The rearrangement joins TRBV2 to TRBJ1-6, with unresolved D. From germline, CDR1 is SNHLY and CDR2 FYNNEI. Deletions cut 5 bases from V and 8 bases from J, with 7 bases between. The CDR3 is made up of 12 amino acids. This chain's CDR3 is CASSRQDSPLHF. As DNA, the CDR3 is TGTGCCAGCAGTCGGCAGGATTCACCCCTCCACTTT.

This clone occurred once. The chain is built from TRBV11-3 and TRBJ2-3; no firm D call. The CDR3 runs to 15 residues. Germline V gene lookup returns CDR1 SGHNT and CDR2 YENEEA. Trimming removed 0 bases at V and 0 bases at J, with 7 bases between. The CDR3 DNA sequence: TGTGCCAGCAGCTTAGACGCCTCTAGCACAGATACGCAGTATTTT. This gives the protein CASSLDASSTDTQYF.

This clone was seen at least ten times. The chain combines TRBV18 with TRBJ2-2; D unresolved. The CDR3 sequence is 15 residues long. Trimming pared 3 bases from V and 1 base from J, leaving 9 bases between. Germline V lookup: CDR1 KGHSH, CDR2 LQKENI. Written as DNA, the CDR3 is TGTGCCAGCTCACCGGCACCGAGGAACACCGGGGAGCTGTTTTTT. Translated, it gives CASSPAPRNTGELFF.

The chain has TRBV7-2 and TRBJ1-2; maybe TRBD1 (5 bases). Trimming removed 1 base at V and 1 base at J, with 10 bases between. This CDR3 region has 15 residues. Germline CDR1 is SGHTA and CDR2 is FQGNSA. In DNA, the CDR3 is TGTGCCAGCAGCTTAGTTACGGGGGATAACTATGGCTACACCTTC. Protein sequence: CASSLVTGDNYGYTF. The full variable domain, rest sourced from reference TRBV7-2 and TRBJ1-2, is GAGVSQSPSNKVTEKGKDVELRCDPISGHTALYWYRQSLGQGLEFLIYFQGNSAPDKSGLPSDRFSAERTGGSVSTLTIQRTQQEDSAVYLCASSLVTGDNYGYTFGSGTRLTVV.

The J gene is TRBJ2-5, the V gene TRBV9; 8 nucleotides match TRBD2. The V gene end was trimmed by 0 bases and the J gene end by 4 bases; junction bases not matched to a gene: 5. The CDR3 length is 15 residues. The germline CDR1 and CDR2 sequences are SGDLS and YYNGEE. The CDR3 here is CASSVDPGGGETQYF. For the CDR3, the DNA is TGTGCCAGCAGCGTAGACCCGGGAGGGGGAGAGACCCAGTACTTC.

The chain links TRBV5-6 to TRBJ2-7; 7 positions match TRBD1. The CDR3 is 14 residues long. Germline-derived CDR1 and CDR2 are SGHDT and YYEEEE. Trimming took 0 bases from V and 4 from J; bases not matched to a gene: 4. CDR3 region: CASSLDRGGYEQYF. CDR3 nucleotide sequence: TGTGCCAGCAGCTTGGACAGGGGTGGGTACGAGCAGTACTTC.

The V gene is TRBV15, the J gene TRBJ2-7; 11 nucleotides align to TRBD1. Germline-derived CDR1 and CDR2 are LNHNV and YYDKDF (reference sequence). The ends lost 3 bases at V and 5 bases at J; junction bases unmatched: 0. This CDR3 has 13 amino acids. The CDR3 DNA reads TGTGCCACCAGCAGGGACAGGGGGCACGAGCAGTACTTC. It yields the protein CATSRDRGHEQYF.

The chain carries TRBV7-8 and TRBJ2-1; 10 bases are shared with TRBD2. Germline CDR1 is SGHVS and CDR2 is FQNEAQ. CDR3 size: 16 residues. J gave up 4 bases and V 5 bases, and 8 bases lay outside the gene matches. CDR3 DNA sequence: TGTGCCAGCAGCCCCAGGACTAGCGGATCGTACAATGAGCAGTTCTTC. This encodes CASSPRTSGSYNEQFF. The variable domain in full, with the rest retrieved from reference TRBV7-8 and TRBJ2-1, is GAGVSQSPRYKVAKRGQDVALRCDPISGHVSLFWYQQALGQGPEFLTYFQNEAQLDKSGLPSDRFFAERPEGSVSTLKIQRTQQEDSAVYLCASSPRTSGSYNEQFFGPGTRLTVL.

This clone was recorded at least ten times. The rearrangement links TRBV10-2 to TRBJ2-7; 8 bases align to TRBD1. The CDR3 is 13 amino acids. The trim removed 4 bases at V and 6 bases at J, leaving 5 bases unmatched. Looked up from germline, CDR1 is WSHSY and CDR2 is SAAADI. Written as DNA, the CDR3 is TGCGCCAGCAGTGCCGCGACAGGGGCCGAGCAGTACTTC. This codes for CASSAATGAEQYF.

Only one count was recorded for this clone. Written as DNA, the CDR3 is TGCAGCGTTGAGAAACTAGCGACCTCCGAGCAGTACTTC. It is translated as CSVEKLATSEQYF. V gene TRBV29-1 combines with J gene TRBJ2-7; 7 bases line up with TRBD2. V lost 3 bases, J lost 6 bases, and 8 bases stayed unmatched. The CDR3 length is 13 residues. CDR1 and CDR2 from the germline V gene are SQVTM and ANQGSEA.

The chain has TRBV5-6 and TRBJ2-3; no clear D gene. Trimming cost V 1 base and J 1 base, with 7 bases left between them. Germline V gives CDR1 SGHDT, CDR2 YYEEEE. The CDR3 has 14 residues. The CDR3 DNA reads TGTGCCAGCAGCTTGTTTGGCGGCACAGATACGCAGTATTTT. It encodes CASSLFGGTDTQYF.

This chain links TRBV6-1 with TRBJ2-1; no clear D gene. This CDR3 is 13 amino acids long. The V end lost 2 bases, the J end lost 3 bases, and 5 bases lay between the germline ends. Germline loops: CDR1 MNHNS, CDR2 SASEGT. In nucleotides, the CDR3 is TGTGCCAGCAGTGAACGAGACTACAATGAGCAGTTCTTC. This sequence encodes CASSERDYNEQFF.

The J gene is TRBJ1-4, the V gene TRBV5-1; D remains ambiguous. Germline V gene sequence: CDR1 SGHRS, CDR2 YFSETQ. V lost 0 bases to trimming and J lost 3 bases, with 12 bases between them. The CDR3 loop spans 16 amino acids. CDR3 amino acids: CASSLGTPAANEKLFF. CDR3 nucleotides: TGCGCCAGCAGCTTGGGGACTCCTGCGGCTAATGAAAAACTGTTTTTT.